Listed here are 8 T cell receptor beta chains from one sample, sequenced in a study of blood T cell repertoires in COVID-19 (TCRdb year 2020). Library generation was performed with the immunoSEQ multiplex PCR assay. TCRdb stores this immuneACCESS table with in-frame sequences only. Part of the clones is absent; in the studies checked, under half of the shortfall reflects unresolved V genes, and no reason is known for the rest. Recorded for this sample are 110,000 to 150,000 clones; 88% of them occurred a single time. Around 1.7% of the sample comes from the top ten. The sequencing sample was made of peripheral blood. The source of these receptors is a woman in her forties or fifties with acute or convalescent COVID-19.

This clone was recorded only once. The chain combines TRBV10-1 with TRBJ2-2; 7 bases line up with TRBD1. The ends lost 1 base at V and 1 base at J; junction bases unmatched: 9. There are 18 residues in the CDR3. CDR1 and CDR2 from the germline V gene are WNHNN and SYGVQD (reference sequence). CDR3 in amino acids: CASSEFKTGTLNTGELFF. CDR3 DNA sequence: TGCGCCAGCAGTGAGTTCAAGACAGGGACACTGAACACCGGGGAGCTGTTTTTT.

The chain is built from TRBV18 and TRBJ1-1; D remains ambiguous. Trimming shortened V by 2 bases and J by 1 base, and 8 bases separated the two germline ends. This CDR3 comprises 14 residues. Germline CDR1 and CDR2: KGHSH and LQKENI. The CDR3 here is CASSPTSANTEAFF. DNA of the CDR3: TGTGCCAGCTCACCAACATCTGCGAACACTGAAGCTTTCTTT.

The chain joins TRBV5-4 to TRBJ1-1, with D tentatively TRBD1 (6 bases). V lost 3 bases to trimming and J lost 5 bases, with 17 bases between them. CDR3 length equals 15 residues. CDR1 and CDR2 from the germline V gene are SGHNT and YYREEE (reference sequence). The CDR3 DNA sequence: TGTGCCAGCAGCTACCTGTCGGGGGGCGGAACTGAAGCTTTCTTT. Amino acids: CASSYLSGGGTEAFF.

The chain is built from TRBV21-1 and TRBJ1-5; the D segment call TRBD1 is taken from the table without a DNA check. TRBV21-1 is noted as a pseudogene. The CDR3 is made up of 20 amino acids. CDR3 sequence reads: CASSIGARTYERTGDQPQHF. In DNA form, the CDR3 reads TGTGCCAGCAGCATCGGAGCAAGGACATACGAACGGACGGGCGATCAGCCCCAGCATTTT.

This clone has a single count. This chain links TRBV14 with TRBJ1-6, with 10 bases lining up with TRBD1. The CDR3 contains 17 residues. Looked up from germline, CDR1 is SGHDN and CDR2 is FVKESK. V gave up 1 base and J gave up 9 bases; unmatched junction bases: 9. Written as DNA, the CDR3 is TGTGCCAGCAGCCAAGGACAGGGGGCGCGAACGGGTTCACCCCTCCACTTT. It codes for CASSQGQGARTGSPLHF.

J is TRBJ1-2 and V is TRBV6-1; D remains ambiguous. Germline V gene lookup returns CDR1 MNHNS and CDR2 SASEGT. V was cut by 1 base and J by 5 bases, with 8 bases left in between. This CDR3 contains 13 residues. CDR3 in DNA: TGTGCCAGCAGTGAAGTGGCACCATATGGCTACACCTTC. The encoded protein is CASSEVAPYGYTF.

The V call is TRBV9, the J call TRBJ1-2; 8 bases are a match to TRBD1. Per germline, CDR1 SGDLS and CDR2 YYNGEE. With 4 bases clipped from V and 6 bases from J, the junction kept 20 bases outside the gene matches. The CDR3 has 18 amino acids. The CDR3 region has the DNA TGTGCCAGCAGCTCTCCGGCGGACAGGGAAGAAGAGATCGATGGCTACACCTTC. Protein sequence: CASSSPADREEEIDGYTF. The full variable domain, its missing parts supplied by reference TRBV9 and TRBJ1-2, is DSGVTQTPKHLITATGQRVTLRCSPRSGDLSVYWYQQSLDQGLQFLIQYYNGEERAKGNILERFSAQQFPDLHSELNLSSLELGDSALYFCASSSPADREEEIDGYTFGSGTRLTVV.

The rearrangement uses TRBV6-2 or TRBV6-3 and TRBJ1-2; D is perhaps TRBD1 (5 bases). The length of the CDR3 is 17 residues. Trimming removed 0 bases from V and 4 bases from J, with 18 bases in between. Germline assignment: CDR1 MNHEY and CDR2 SVGEGT. In nucleotides, the CDR3 is TGTGCCAGCAGTTACTCCGGGGGGGGAAACCAGGTCTATGGCTACACCTTC. Encoded protein: CASSYSGGGNQVYGYTF.